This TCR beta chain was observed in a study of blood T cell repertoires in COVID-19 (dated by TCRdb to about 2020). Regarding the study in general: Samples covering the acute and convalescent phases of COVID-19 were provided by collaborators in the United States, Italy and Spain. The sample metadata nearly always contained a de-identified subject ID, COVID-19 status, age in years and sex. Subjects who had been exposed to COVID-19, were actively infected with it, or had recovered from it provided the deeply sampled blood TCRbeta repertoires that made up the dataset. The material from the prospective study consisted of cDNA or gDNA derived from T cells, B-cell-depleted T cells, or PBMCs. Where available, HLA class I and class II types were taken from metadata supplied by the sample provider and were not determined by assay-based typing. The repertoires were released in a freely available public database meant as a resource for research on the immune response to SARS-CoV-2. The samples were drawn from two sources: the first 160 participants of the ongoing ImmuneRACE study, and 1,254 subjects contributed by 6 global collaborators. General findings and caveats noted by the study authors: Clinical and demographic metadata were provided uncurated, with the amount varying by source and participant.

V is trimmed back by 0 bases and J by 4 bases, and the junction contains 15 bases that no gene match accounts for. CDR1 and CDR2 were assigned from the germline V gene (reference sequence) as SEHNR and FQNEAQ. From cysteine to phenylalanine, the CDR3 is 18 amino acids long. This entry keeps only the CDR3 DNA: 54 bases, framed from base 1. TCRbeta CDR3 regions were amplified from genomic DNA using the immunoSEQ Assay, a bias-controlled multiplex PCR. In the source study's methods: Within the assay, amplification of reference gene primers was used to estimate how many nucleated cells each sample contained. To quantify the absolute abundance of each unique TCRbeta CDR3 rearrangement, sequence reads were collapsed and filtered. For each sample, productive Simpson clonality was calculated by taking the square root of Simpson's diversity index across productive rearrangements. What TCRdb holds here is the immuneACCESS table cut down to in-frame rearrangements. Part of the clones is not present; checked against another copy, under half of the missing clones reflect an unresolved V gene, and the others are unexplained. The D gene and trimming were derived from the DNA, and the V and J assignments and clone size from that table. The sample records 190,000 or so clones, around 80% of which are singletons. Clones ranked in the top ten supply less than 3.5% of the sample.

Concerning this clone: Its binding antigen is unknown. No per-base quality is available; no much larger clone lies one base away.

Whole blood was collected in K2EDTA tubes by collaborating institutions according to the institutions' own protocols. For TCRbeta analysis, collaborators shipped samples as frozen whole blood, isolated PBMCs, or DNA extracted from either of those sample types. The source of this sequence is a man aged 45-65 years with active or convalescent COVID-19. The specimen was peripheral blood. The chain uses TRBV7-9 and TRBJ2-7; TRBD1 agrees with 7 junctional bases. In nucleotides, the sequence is TGTGCCAGCAGCTTAGCGGGGCTAGGGGGCCACCTCTCTTACGAGCAGTACTTC. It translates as CASSLAGLGGHLSYEQYF.